The clone carrying this T cell receptor beta chain was detected a few times. Antigen unknown. The germline gene is not matched at one end of the junction; a read error may be the cause. The data were taken from a study of beta chain features in type 1 diabetes. Study outcomes and limitations: Equally in patients and controls, PCR might preferentially amplify shorter templates. A pattern of fewer insertions and more deletions at VDJ junctions was seen in type 1 diabetes patients. Patients with Type 1 diabetes showed moderately but significantly shorter TCRB CDR3s in all four CD4+ subsets.

The investigators reverse transcribed all of the isolated RNA, so they sequenced expressed TCRB transcripts. Here immunoSEQ multiplex PCR was the method, and the copy in TCRdb shows in-frame clones only, minus some. This sample has about 130,000 clones, with 7% to 10% found just once. The CDR3 length is 12 residues. Germline lookup yields CDR1 SGHAT and CDR2 FQNNGV. The origin of this receptor is a man aged 25 to 40 with type 1 diabetes. Input material: central memory CD4+ T cells from blood. The V and J genes are TRBV11-2 and TRBJ2-7, with D tentatively TRBD1 (6 bases). As DNA, the CDR3 is TGTGCCAGCAGCCAAACAGGGCCCGAGCGGTACTTC. This codes for CASSQTGPERYF.